This TCR beta chain was identified during a study of T cell repertoires in cytomegalovirus infection. This clonotype was seen more than once but under ten times. The CDR3 spans 14 residues. Germline lookup yields CDR1 MDHEN and CDR2 SYDVKM. The V segment lost 6 bases and the J segment 5 bases; nucleotides outside the gene matches: 5. TCRdb reprocessed the reads with MiXCR, giving one entry per CDR3 protein. The repertoire has roughly 150,000 distinct CDR3 sequences, about a sixth of them found once; the top ten carry over 15%. The material sequenced was CD8+ T cells from PBMCs. The chain uses TRBV28 and TRBJ2-3; 10 nucleotides agree with TRBD1. This clonotype originated in a human donor in good health (CMV status not recorded). Some clones in this sample may be carry-over from other donors' samples. CDR3 region: CASRPTGGEDTQYF. In DNA, the CDR3 is TGTGCCAGCAGACCGACAGGGGGCGAAGATACGCAGTATTTT.